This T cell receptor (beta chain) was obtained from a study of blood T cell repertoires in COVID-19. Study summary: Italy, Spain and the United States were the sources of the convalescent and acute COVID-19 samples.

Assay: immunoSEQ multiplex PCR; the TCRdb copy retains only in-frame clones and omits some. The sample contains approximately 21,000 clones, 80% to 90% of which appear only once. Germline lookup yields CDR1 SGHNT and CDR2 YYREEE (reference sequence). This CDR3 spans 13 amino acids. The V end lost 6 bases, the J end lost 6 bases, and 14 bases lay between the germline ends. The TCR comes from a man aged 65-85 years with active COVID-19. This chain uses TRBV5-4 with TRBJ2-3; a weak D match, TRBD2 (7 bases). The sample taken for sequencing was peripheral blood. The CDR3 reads CASTRGARDTQYF. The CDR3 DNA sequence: TGTGCCAGCACACGGGGGGCACGGGATACGCAGTATTTT.